Each of the 5 T cell receptor beta chains below was sequenced from the same sample in a study of T cell responses to AZD1222 COVID-19 vaccine. Here immunoSEQ multiplex PCR was the method, and the copy in TCRdb shows in-frame clones only, minus some. This sample yields around 160,000 clones, of which approximately 90% are seen a single time; less than 5.5% belongs to the top ten. Material: peripheral blood, obtained on day 0 of AZD1222 vaccination. These receptors were obtained from an adult in good health.

Here the CDR3 reads CASSQARLAEKLFF. Written as DNA, the CDR3 is TGCGCCAGCAGCCAAGCCCGTCTAGCTGAAAAACTGTTTTTT. This rearrangement joins TRBV4-3 to TRBJ1-4; no definite D call. From germline, CDR1 is LGHNA and CDR2 YSLEER. This CDR3 is 14 amino acids long. Trimming took off 1 base at V and 7 bases at J, with 10 bases between the two ends.

This clone appeared once. The chain uses TRBV4-3 and TRBJ2-1; TRBD2 aligns across 9 bases. With 4 bases clipped from V and 4 bases from J, the junction kept 11 bases outside the gene matches. This CDR3 spans 17 amino acids. The germline CDR1 and CDR2 sequences are LGHNA and YSLEER. This chain's CDR3 is CASSRIILAGNYNEQFF. CDR3 DNA: TGCGCCAGCAGCCGGATAATTCTAGCGGGAAATTACAATGAGCAGTTCTTC.

V usage is TRBV13 and J usage is TRBJ2-2; 10 bases fit TRBD1. V lost 1 base, J lost 3 bases, and 5 bases stayed unmatched. This CDR3 has 17 residues. Germline V gene lookup returns CDR1 PRHDT and CDR2 FYEKMQ (reference sequence). For the CDR3, the DNA is TGTGCCAGCAGCTTAGAGCGGGACAGGGGTGACACCGGGGAGCTGTTTTTT. Residues: CASSLERDRGDTGELFF.

The rearrangement joins TRBV12-3 or TRBV12-4 to TRBJ2-5, with D unclear. V lost 7 bases to trimming and J lost 3 bases, with 12 bases between them. The CDR3 has 13 amino acids. The CDR3 sequence: CASIENKEETQYF. The CDR3 nucleotides read TGTGCCAGCATAGAAAATAAAGAAGAGACCCAGTACTTC.

The CDR3 DNA reads TGTGCCAGCGGACAGGGAGGCCCCTACGAGCAGTACTTC. Amino acid sequence: CASGQGGPYEQYF. The chain joins TRBV28 to TRBJ2-7; 8 bases are shared with TRBD1. V lost 8 bases and J lost 2; bases outside the gene matches: 5. This CDR3 has 13 amino acids. Germline V gene lookup returns CDR1 MDHEN and CDR2 SYDVKM.